A selection of T cell receptor beta chains follows, all from one sample in a study of beta chain features in type 1 diabetes. Some clones are missing from TCRdb's copy, which holds only in-frame ones; the method was immunoSEQ multiplex PCR. The table shows about 130,000 clones, with 7% to 10% occurring only once. The material sequenced was central memory CD4+ T cells from blood. These receptor sequences come from a man between 18 and 35 years old in good health. The CDR3 runs from the conserved cysteine through the conserved F or W. Each record gives: J gene, D gene, CDR3 length, V gene, clone size, CDR3 DNA, CDR3 protein. D genes are given only for firm matches. Clone size, where shown, is once, few, many, or a class for clones that have expanded.

TRBJ2-7 TRBD1 14 TRBV28 NA TGTGCCAGCAGTCCCAGGGGGTCGGTATACGAGCAGTACTTC CASSPRGSVYEQYF
TRBJ1-1 TRBD1 14 TRBV4-1 few TGCGCCAGCAGCCAAGGGGACAGGGGAACTGAAGCTTTCTTT CASSQGDRGTEAFF
TRBJ2-7 NA 13 TRBV28 NA TGTGCCAGCAGTTTAAAACCGAGCTACGAGCAGTACTTC CASSLKPSYEQYF
TRBJ1-5 NA 15 TRBV4-3 NA TGCGCCAGCAGCCCAGACGACACCGGGAGGCAGCCCCAGCATTTT CASSPDDTGRQPQHF
TRBJ1-2 NA 12 TRBV11-2 few TGTGCCAGCAGCTCCTCTAACTATGGCTACACCTTC CASSSSNYGYTF
TRBJ2-6 NA 18 TRBV5-1 few TGCGCCAGCAGCTTGGTTCCAGGACTACGGTCTGGGGCCAACGTCCTGACTTTC CASSLVPGLRSGANVLTF
TRBJ1-3 TRBD1 13 TRBV29-1 NA TGCAGCGTGGGACAGGGAGCTGGAAACACCATATATTTT CSVGQGAGNTIYF
TRBJ1-1 NA 13 TRBV18 NA TGTGCCAGCTCACCAGGACAGAACACTGAAGCTTTCTTT CASSPGQNTEAFF
TRBJ2-2 TRBD2 15 TRBV7-2 few TGTGCCAGCAGCTCTTCCGGGGAGGGCACCGGGGAGCTGTTTTTT CASSSSGEGTGELFF
TRBJ2-5 NA 15 TRBV7-2 NA TGTGCCAGCAGCCTAAGCGGGCGGGGCGGAGAGACCCAGTACTTC CASSLSGRGGETQYF
TRBJ2-1 TRBD2 15 TRBV2 NA TGTGCCAGCAGCTGGGCAGCGGGGATTGGTATTGAGCAGTTCTTC CASSWAAGIGIEQFF
TRBJ2-7 NA 14 TRBV13 NA TGTGCCAGCAGCTTAGGCCCAGGCGCCTACGAGCAGTACTTC CASSLGPGAYEQYF
TRBJ1-5 NA 15 TRBV10-3 NA TGTGCCACCACCAGGGACGGGGGGACTAATCAGCCCCAGCATTTT CATTRDGGTNQPQHF
TRBJ1-2 NA 11 TRBV20-1 few TGCAGTGCCTCGTCAGGTCATGGCTACACCTTC CSASSGHGYTF
TRBJ2-1 NA 17 TRBV9 few TGTGCCAGCAGCCCACCCCCCACAGAAAAGTCCTACAATGAGCAGTTCTTC CASSPPPTEKSYNEQFF
TRBJ2-1 TRBD1 15 TRBV6-4 NA TGTGCCAGCAGTGTCGGACAGGGCCAGTATGGTGAGCAGTTCTTC CASSVGQGQYGEQFF
TRBJ2-7 TRBD2 16 TRBV7-2 few TGTGCCAGCAGCTTAGCTAGCGGGGGCGTGGCGGTCGAGCAGTACTTC CASSLASGGVAVEQYF
TRBJ2-3 TRBD2 15 TRBV27 few TGTGCCAGCAGTGTCCTGACGGGGGGAGAGGGTACGCAGTATTTT CASSVLTGGEGTQYF
TRBJ2-1 TRBD2 16 TRBV4-2 many TGTGCCAGCAGCCAAGATCGGCTAGCGGGGGGAAATGAGCAGTTCTTC CASSQDRLAGGNEQFF
TRBJ2-3 TRBD2 14 TRBV5-1 NA TGCGCCAGCAGCTATACTAGCGGGGAAGATACGCAGTATTTT CASSYTSGEDTQYF
TRBJ2-7 NA 14 TRBV19 few TGTGCCAGTAGGAATATAACAGGGACCTACGAGCAGTACTTC CASRNITGTYEQYF
TRBJ1-4 NA 14 TRBV7-8 NA TGTGCCAGCAGCTTGGGGACTTGGGATGAAAAACTGTTTTTT CASSLGTWDEKLFF
TRBJ1-4 NA 13 TRBV9 NA TGTGCCAGCAGCGTAGAAGAGAATGAAAAACTGTTTTTT CASSVEENEKLFF
TRBJ2-7 TRBD1 16 TRBV6-6 NA TGTGCCAGCAGTTACTCCGGGACAGGCGTTTCCTACGAGCAGTACTTC CASSYSGTGVSYEQYF
TRBJ1-2 TRBD1 13 TRBV6-5 few TGTGCCAGCAGAGGGGACAGTGCAAATGGCTACACCTTC CASRGDSANGYTF
TRBJ2-7 TRBD1 14 TRBV9 NA TGTGCCAGCAGCGCACAGACAGGGACGAACGAGCAGTACTTC CASSAQTGTNEQYF
TRBJ2-1 TRBD2 15 TRBV6-1 NA TGTGCCAGCAGTGGACAAGGACTAGCGGGGGGGAGACAGTTCTTC CASSGQGLAGGRQFF
TRBJ2-3 NA 16 TRBV4-1 NA TGCGCCAGCAGCCAAGTGGATCTAGGATTCACAGATACGCAGTATTTT CASSQVDLGFTDTQYF